A selection of T cell receptor beta chains follows, all from one sample in a study of cytomegalovirus exposure and HLA in healthy donors. Assay: immunoSEQ multiplex PCR; the TCRdb copy retains only in-frame clones and omits some. The sample comprises around 150,000 clones, 79% of which are singletons, and about 2% rests with the top ten. The sequenced material came from PBMCs. The receptors stem from a man in his forties in good health and CMV-seronegative. CDR3s include the opening cysteine and the closing phenylalanine or tryptophan. The D gene is left open where the match is weak. The size entry is marked missing in some rows and otherwise reads once, few, many or a size class.

>.|TRBD2|TRBV5-4|TRBJ2-2
CASSSSGSVTGELFF
TGTGCCAGCAGCTCTAGCGGGAGTGTCACCGGGGAGCTGTTTTTT
>few|.|TRBV6-5|TRBJ1-1
CASSEPGGGTEAFF
TGTGCCAGCAGTGAACCCGGGGGAGGAACTGAAGCTTTCTTT
>.|.|TRBV29-1|TRBJ2-7
CSVVSKYEQYF
TGCAGCGTTGTGAGTAAGTACGAGCAGTACTTC
>.|.|TRBV29-1|TRBJ1-2
CSVVEVGQYGYTF
TGCAGCGTTGTGGAGGTTGGGCAGTATGGCTACACCTTC
>.|.|TRBV7-9|TRBJ2-3
CASSLGVGGDTQYF
TGTGCCAGCAGCTTAGGAGTGGGGGGAGATACGCAGTATTTT
>.|.|TRBV7-2|TRBJ1-5
CASSFRGNQPQHF
TGTGCCAGCAGCTTTCGAGGAAATCAGCCCCAGCATTTT
>.|.|TRBV7-6|TRBJ2-7
CASSLGGRDGSYEQYF
TGTGCCAGCAGCTTAGGTGGGCGGGACGGCTCCTACGAGCAGTACTTC
>.|TRBD2|TRBV7-2|TRBJ2-7
CASSPRTSGLYEQYF
TGTGCCAGCAGCCCGAGGACTAGCGGACTTTACGAGCAGTACTTC
>once|TRBD1|TRBV29-1|TRBJ2-7
CSGGTGRWEQYF
TGCAGCGGGGGGACAGGGCGCTGGGAGCAGTACTTC
>.|TRBD2|TRBV7-2|TRBJ2-1
CASSARLAGRNEQFF
TGTGCCAGCAGCGCGAGACTAGCGGGAAGGAATGAGCAGTTCTTC
>.|.|TRBV4-1|TRBJ2-6
CASSQGTKTSGANVLTF
TGCGCCAGCAGCCAAGGGACAAAGACCTCTGGGGCCAACGTCCTGACTTTC
>.|TRBD2|TRBV27|TRBJ2-3
CASSLSSGRGDTQYF
TGTGCCAGCAGTTTAAGTAGCGGGAGAGGGGATACGCAGTATTTT
>once|TRBD2|TRBV29-1|TRBJ2-5
CSVRTSGSGKGETQYF
TGCAGCGTGAGGACTAGCGGGAGCGGTAAGGGAGAGACCCAGTACTTC
>few|.|TRBV7-2|TRBJ1-5
CASRGIDQPQHF
TGTGCCAGCCGGGGGATAGATCAGCCCCAGCATTTT
>.|TRBD2|TRBV29-1|TRBJ2-1
CSSMAGLAGNEQFF
TGCAGCTCCATGGCGGGACTAGCGGGGAATGAGCAGTTCTTC
>.|.|TRBV29-1|TRBJ2-7
CSAGGVNEQYF
TGCAGCGCCGGCGGGGTTAACGAGCAGTACTTC
>.|TRBD2|TRBV28|TRBJ2-7
CASSLPLAGAYEQYF
TGTGCCAGCAGTCTGCCCTTAGCGGGAGCCTACGAGCAGTACTTC
>.|TRBD2|TRBV7-8|TRBJ2-7
CASRSRAVAGGYEQYF
TGTGCCAGCAGATCCCGGGCGGTAGCGGGAGGGTACGAGCAGTACTTC
>.|TRBD1|TRBV10-3|TRBJ1-1
CATGTGRTEAFF
TGTGCCACGGGGACAGGGCGCACTGAAGCTTTCTTT
>once|TRBD2|TRBV11-2|TRBJ2-7
CASTISGIYEQYF
TGTGCCAGCACCATTAGCGGGATCTACGAGCAGTACTTC
>.|.|TRBV19|TRBJ2-5
CASSPGITISEQETQYF
TGTGCCAGTAGTCCCGGGATAACCATCAGCGAGCAAGAGACCCAGTACTTC
>.|TRBD2|TRBV5-1|TRBJ2-7
CASSLLGPGGSEQYF
TGCGCCAGCAGCTTGCTAGGTCCGGGGGGGTCCGAGCAGTACTTC
>.|.|TRBV27|TRBJ2-2
CASSLVAGELFF
TGTGCCAGCAGCCTAGTCGCCGGGGAGCTGTTTTTT
>few|.|TRBV4-3|TRBJ1-2
CASSQPLEYGGYTF
TGCGCCAGCAGCCAACCATTGGAGTATGGCGGCTACACCTTC
>.|TRBD1|TRBV2|TRBJ2-7
CASRNTGGYEQYF
TGTGCCAGCAGAAATACAGGGGGGTACGAGCAGTACTTC
>.|.|TRBV7-9|TRBJ1-2
CSSSPGREKEGAGYTF
TGTTCCAGCAGCCCCGGTCGGGAAAAAGAAGGTGCTGGCTACACCTTC
>.|.|TRBV6-1|TRBJ2-2
CASSDQGGRTGELFF
TGTGCCAGCAGTGATCAGGGGGGAAGAACCGGGGAGCTGTTTTTT
>once|TRBD1|TRBV7-9|TRBJ2-7
CASSFSRTGENEQYF
TGTGCCAGCAGCTTTTCCCGGACAGGGGAGAACGAGCAGTACTTC
>once|.|TRBV9|TRBJ2-7
CASSVGSSPYEQYF
TGTGCCAGCAGCGTAGGTAGCAGTCCCTACGAGCAGTACTTC
>once|.|TRBV5-1|TRBJ2-3
CASSLSVTDTQYF
TGCGCCAGCAGCTTAAGCGTGACAGATACGCAGTATTTT
>.|.|TRBV5-5|TRBJ2-3
CASSPYSPGTDTQYF
TGTGCCAGCAGCCCATACTCACCGGGCACAGATACGCAGTATTTT
>few|.|TRBV7-6|TRBJ1-4
CASSLSPGERNEKLFF
TGTGCCAGCAGCTTATCCCCCGGGGAGAGAAATGAAAAACTGTTTTTT
>.|TRBD2|TRBV28|TRBJ2-3
CASSLIPLGREDRTDTQYF
TGTGCCAGCAGTTTAATACCCCTAGGGCGGGAGGACCGCACAGATACGCAGTATTTT
>.|.|TRBV7-9|TRBJ1-2
CASSPTGINYGYTF
TGTGCCAGCAGCCCGACGGGGATCAACTATGGCTACACCTTC
>.|.|TRBV30|TRBJ2-3
CAWSRDNTDTQYF
TGTGCCTGGAGTAGGGACAACACAGATACGCAGTATTTT
>.|.|TRBV7-9|TRBJ1-5
CSSSLGPGHTSSNQPQHF
TGTTCCAGCAGCTTAGGACCGGGACACACCTCCTCCAATCAGCCCCAGCATTTT
>.|TRBD2|TRBV27|TRBJ2-5
CASSGTRGRETQYF
TGTGCCAGCTCCGGGACTAGAGGTCGGGAGACCCAGTACTTC
>.|.|TRBV7-2|TRBJ2-6
CASSFQGGSWANVLTF
TGTGCCAGCAGCTTTCAGGGCGGCTCTTGGGCCAACGTCCTGACTTTC
>.|.|TRBV4-1|TRBJ2-3
CASSQEGVDTQYF
TGCGCCAGCAGCCAAGAGGGAGTGGATACGCAGTATTTT
>few|TRBD2|TRBV5-1|TRBJ2-5
CASSGGLAGVQETQYF
TGCGCCAGCAGCGGGGGACTAGCGGGAGTACAAGAGACCCAGTACTTC
>.|.|TRBV9|TRBJ2-1
CASSPRGVQVDNEQFF
TGTGCCAGCAGCCCCAGGGGCGTACAGGTTGACAATGAGCAGTTCTTC
>.|TRBD1|TRBV27|TRBJ1-1
CASSLGQGYTEAFF
TGTGCCAGCAGTTTGGGACAGGGCTACACTGAAGCTTTCTTT
>few|TRBD2|TRBV19|TRBJ2-3
CASKLGSGNTDTQYF
TGTGCCAGTAAGCTGGGTAGCGGGAACACAGATACGCAGTATTTT